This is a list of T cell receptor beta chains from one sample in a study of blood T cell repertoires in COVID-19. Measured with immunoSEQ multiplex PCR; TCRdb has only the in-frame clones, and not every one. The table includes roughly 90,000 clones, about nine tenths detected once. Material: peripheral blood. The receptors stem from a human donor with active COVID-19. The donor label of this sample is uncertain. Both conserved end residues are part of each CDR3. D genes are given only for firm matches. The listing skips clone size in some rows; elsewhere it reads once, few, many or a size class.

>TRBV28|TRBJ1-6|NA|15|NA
TGTGCCAGCAGATTACAGGGTCAAGAGAATTCACCCCTCCACTTT
CASRLQGQENSPLHF
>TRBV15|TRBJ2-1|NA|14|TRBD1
TGTGCCACCAGCAGAGACAGGGGGCGCAATGAGCAGTTCTTC
CATSRDRGRNEQFF
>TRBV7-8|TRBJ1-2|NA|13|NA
TGTGCCAGCAGCTTTCCGCTATTCTATGGCTACACCTTC
CASSFPLFYGYTF
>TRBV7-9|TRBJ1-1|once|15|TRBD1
TGTGCCAGCAGCTTAGGGACCACAGGGGGCACTGAAGCTTTCTTT
CASSLGTTGGTEAFF
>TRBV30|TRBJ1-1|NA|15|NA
TGTGCCTGGACCCTCGGCGTAGGGGGGGGCACTGAAGCTTTCTTT
CAWTLGVGGGTEAFF
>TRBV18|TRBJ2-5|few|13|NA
TGTGCCAGCTCACTAGGGGCAGAAGAGACCCAGTACTTC
CASSLGAEETQYF
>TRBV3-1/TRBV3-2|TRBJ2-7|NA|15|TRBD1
TGTGCCAGCAGCCAGACAGGGGTGTCGTCGGTCCTACTAAGCTTC
CASSQTGVSSVLLSF
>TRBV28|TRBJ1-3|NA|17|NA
TGTGCCAGCAGTTTGCCGATCGGGGGGGGATCTGGAAACACCATATATTTT
CASSLPIGGGSGNTIYF
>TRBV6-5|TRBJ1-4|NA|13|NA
TGTGCCAGCAGCGGCGACAGGAGCGGAGAACTGTTTTTT
CASSGDRSGELFF
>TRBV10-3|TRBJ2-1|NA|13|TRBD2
TGTGCCATCAGTGAGAGGGAGGGAAATGAGCAGTTCTTC
CAISEREGNEQFF
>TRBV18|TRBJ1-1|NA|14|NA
TGTGCCAGCTCACCCCCAAGACAGTTCACTGAAGCTTTCTTT
CASSPPRQFTEAFF
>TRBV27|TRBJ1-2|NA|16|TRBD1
TGTGCCAGCAGACCAGGGACAGGGGGAAGGAACTATGGCTACACCTTC
CASRPGTGGRNYGYTF
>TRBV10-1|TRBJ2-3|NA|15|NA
TGCGCCAGCAGTGAAGTCGGGCGGGGCACAGATACGCAGTATTTT
CASSEVGRGTDTQYF
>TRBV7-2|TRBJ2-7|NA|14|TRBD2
TGTGCCAGCAGCTTGGGACTAGCGGCGTACGAGCAGTACTTC
CASSLGLAAYEQYF
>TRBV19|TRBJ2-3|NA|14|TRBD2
TGTGCCAGTCGACTAGCGGGGGATACAGATACGCAGTATTTT
CASRLAGDTDTQYF
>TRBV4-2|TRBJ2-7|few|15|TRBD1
TGTGCCAGCAGCCAGGGCCGGGACAGGGTCCACGAGCAGTACTTC
CASSQGRDRVHEQYF
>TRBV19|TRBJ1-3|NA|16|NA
TGTGCCAGTAGTATAGGACAGACAAGCTCTGGAAACACCATATATTTT
CASSIGQTSSGNTIYF
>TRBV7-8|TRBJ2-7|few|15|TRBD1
TGTGCCAGCAGCTGGGGACAGGGGGACGGAGACGAGCAGTACTTC
CASSWGQGDGDEQYF
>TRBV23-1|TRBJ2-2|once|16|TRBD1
TGCGCCAGCAGTCAGGCGACAGGGTCGAACACCGGGGAGCTGTTTTTT
CASSQATGSNTGELFF
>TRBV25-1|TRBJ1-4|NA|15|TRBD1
TGTGCCAGCAGTGAATTTAAGGGGGCCCATGAAAAACTGTTTTTT
CASSEFKGAHEKLFF
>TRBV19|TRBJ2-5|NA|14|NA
TGTGCCAGCAGGTCTGGTGGGTTTTGGGAGACCCAGTACTTC
CASRSGGFWETQYF
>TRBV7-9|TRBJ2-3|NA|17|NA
TGTGCCAGCAGCCTCGGAGGGGGACTAAGGGTGACAGATACGCAGTATTTT
CASSLGGGLRVTDTQYF
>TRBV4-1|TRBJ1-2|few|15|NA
TGCGCCAGCAGCCAAGAAGAGACAACTAACTATGGCTACACCTTC
CASSQEETTNYGYTF
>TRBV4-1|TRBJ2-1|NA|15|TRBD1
TGCGCCAGCAACGCGAGGACAGGGGGGCGAAATGAGCAGTTCTTC
CASNARTGGRNEQFF
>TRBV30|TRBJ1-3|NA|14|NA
TGTGCCTGGAGTGTAATCAGGGCTGGAAACACCATATATTTT
CAWSVIRAGNTIYF
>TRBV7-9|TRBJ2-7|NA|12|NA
TGTGCCAGCAGCACCGGGACCTACGAGCAGTACTTC
CASSTGTYEQYF
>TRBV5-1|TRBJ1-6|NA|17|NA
TGCGCCAGCAGCTTGGCGGGCGGGAGCTCCTATAATTCACCCCTCCACTTT
CASSLAGGSSYNSPLHF
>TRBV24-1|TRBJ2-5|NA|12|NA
TGTGCCACCATTCAAGGGGAAGAGACCCAGTACTTC
CATIQGEETQYF
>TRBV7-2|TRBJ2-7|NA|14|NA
TGTGCCAGCAGCTTACCCCCAGGCTCCTACGAGCAGTACTTC
CASSLPPGSYEQYF
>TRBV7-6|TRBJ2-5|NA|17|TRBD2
TGTGCCAGCAGCCGGATACTAGCGGGGGCCCTCCAAGAGACCCAGTACTTC
CASSRILAGALQETQYF